Shown below are 2 T cell receptor beta chains from a single sample sequenced in a study of cytomegalovirus exposure and HLA in healthy donors. It was with 60 Vbeta and 13 Jbeta primers that the PCR ran. The protocol was immunoSEQ multiplex PCR, while the TCRdb copy is restricted to in-frame clones and leaves out a portion. Of more than 80,000 clones listed, over 70% were seen once; the top ten hold 2.5% to 3%. Sequencing was performed on PBMCs. The receptor set was obtained from a male donor in good health and CMV-seropositive.

This clone was detected only once. The chain recombines TRBV7-2 with TRBJ2-4, with 7 bases lining up with TRBD1. There are 15 residues in the CDR3. V lost 0 bases and J lost 7; bases outside the gene matches: 6. Germline loops: CDR1 SGHTA, CDR2 FQGNSA. CDR3 in amino acids: CASSLAQGQTNIQYF. CDR3 sequence (DNA): TGTGCCAGCAGCTTAGCGCAGGGACAGACCAACATTCAGTACTTC.

The gene calls are TRBV6-6 and TRBJ2-1, with 8 nucleotides matching TRBD1. CDR1 is MNHNY and CDR2 is SVGAGI in the germline V gene (reference sequence). This CDR3 spans 11 amino acids. Unmatched junction bases numbered 4, after V lost 3 bases and J lost 15 bases. CDR3 coding DNA: TGTGCCAGCAGTTATAGTGGACAGGGGTTCTTC. Translation: CASSYSGQGFF.